Below are 7 T cell receptor beta chains sequenced from a single sample in a study of blood T cell repertoires in COVID-19. Produced via immunoSEQ multiplex PCR; TCRdb's table is partial and in-frame only. This table has about 180,000 clones, around four fifths appearing once. Sequenced material: peripheral blood. Receptor source: a woman aged 40 to 55 with COVID-19, enrolled during active disease.

This chain links TRBV28 with TRBJ2-7; the D gene is possibly TRBD1 (5 bases). CDR1 and CDR2 from the germline V gene are MDHEN and SYDVKM. The CDR3 extends over 13 amino acids. V lost 7 bases, J lost 3 bases, and 13 bases lay in between. The CDR3 region has the DNA TGTGCCAGCACACGACAGCACCTCTACGAGCAGTACTTC. Translation gives CASTRQHLYEQYF.

The chain carries TRBV7-3 and TRBJ2-3; the D gene is possibly TRBD2 (6 bases). Trimming cost V 7 bases and J 8 bases, with 13 bases left between them. Germline V lookup: CDR1 SGHTA, CDR2 FQGTGA. CDR3 length: 12 residues. The CDR3 is CASNSRRGTQYF. CDR3 DNA sequence: TGTGCCAGCAACTCAAGGCGGGGTACGCAGTATTTT.

This chain links TRBV4-1 with TRBJ1-3; no clear D. Trimming removed 2 bases from V and 0 bases from J, with 17 bases in between. This CDR3 is built from 18 residues. Per the germline V gene, CDR1 is MGHRA and CDR2 is YSYEKL. In DNA form, the CDR3 reads TGCGCCAGCAGCCAATTTGGTGGAGAAAAAAGCTCTGGAAACACCATATATTTT. Translated: CASSQFGGEKSSGNTIYF.

The chain uses TRBV15 and TRBJ2-5, with D possibly being TRBD2 (6 bases). Trimming left V 4 bases short and J 4 bases short, with 16 bases between. Germline V gene sequence: CDR1 LNHNV, CDR2 YYDKDF (reference sequence). CDR3 length: 15 amino acids. The CDR3 spells CATSTGGNERETQYF. In DNA form, the CDR3 reads TGTGCCACCAGCACCGGGGGTAATGAACGAGAGACCCAGTACTTC.

V gene TRBV6-5 combines with J gene TRBJ1-4; D unresolved. The length of the CDR3 is 12 residues. The germline CDR1 and CDR2 sequences are MNHEY and SVGAGI. Trimming took 2 bases from V and 5 from J, leaving 3 bases between them. The CDR3 spells CASSYSNEKLFF. The CDR3 DNA reads as TGTGCCAGCAGTTACAGCAATGAAAAACTGTTTTTT.

This clone came up a few times. The V call is TRBV6-4, the J call TRBJ2-1, with a possible D match to TRBD1 (6 bases). The germline CDR1 and CDR2 sequences are MRHNA and SNTAGT. Between the trimmed V and J ends, which lost 0 bases and 4 bases, there was a span of 10 bases. The CDR3 is 15 amino acids. The CDR3 region is CASSDSPDSYNEQFF. The CDR3 DNA reads as TGTGCCAGCAGTGACTCTCCGGACAGTTACAATGAGCAGTTCTTC.

V gene TRBV12-3 or TRBV12-4 combines with J gene TRBJ1-4, with 7 bases identical to TRBD1. The CDR3 contains 13 residues. Losses at the gene ends were 8 bases for V and 7 bases for J; bases not matched to a gene: 7. The CDR3 nucleotides are TGTGCCAGCTCGACAGGGATAGGTGAAAAACTGTTTTTT. Protein sequence: CASSTGIGEKLFF.